These 15 T cell receptor beta chains were all obtained from the same sample, sequenced in a study of blood T cell repertoires in COVID-19. Some clones are missing from TCRdb's copy, which holds only in-frame ones; the method was immunoSEQ multiplex PCR. The repertoire holds about 180,000 clones, with about 78% as singletons. The sample comprised PBMCs or T cells enriched from blood (not recorded which). The source is a woman in her fifties or sixties who had recovered from COVID-19.

The rearrangement uses TRBV10-3 and TRBJ2-7; 11 bases are a match to TRBD1. CDR1 is ENHRY, CDR2 SYGVKD, per germline. This CDR3 comprises 14 residues. With V trimmed by 4 bases and J by 5 bases, 4 bases remained unmatched. CDR3 coding DNA: TGTGCCATCAGTGGGACAGGGGGCTTGAACGAGCAGTACTTC. Its protein product is CAISGTGGLNEQYF.

This chain joins TRBV18 and TRBJ2-6; 8 bases are a match to TRBD2. The germline gives CDR1 KGHSH, CDR2 LQKENI. This CDR3 contains 17 residues. The V segment lost 1 base and the J segment 2 bases; nucleotides outside the gene matches: 4. Written as DNA, the CDR3 is TGTGCCAGCTCACCACGGGCGCGGGAGGCTGGGGCCAACGTCCTGACTTTC. Amino acid sequence: CASSPRAREAGANVLTF.

The V gene is TRBV28, the J gene TRBJ1-1, with a tentative D call TRBD1 (5 bases). Per the germline V gene, CDR1 is MDHEN and CDR2 is SYDVKM. The CDR3 totals 15 residues. V was cut by 5 bases and J by 3 bases, with 16 bases left in between. The CDR3 protein is CASSLQAAGYTEAFF. In nucleotides, the CDR3 is TGTGCCAGCAGTCTACAGGCTGCGGGGTACACTGAAGCTTTCTTT.

The V gene is TRBV19, the J gene TRBJ2-1; TRBD1 agrees at 10 bases. The CDR3 sequence is 14 residues long. Germline CDR1 LNHDA, CDR2 SQIVND (reference sequence). Trimming removed 5 bases from V and 9 bases from J; junction bases left unmatched: 7. CDR3 loop: CASSSDRGVGEQFF. The CDR3 region has the DNA TGTGCCAGTAGTTCGGACAGGGGGGTCGGTGAGCAGTTCTTC.

The gene calls are TRBV7-9 and TRBJ1-4, with D uncertain. The CDR3 length is 14 residues. The germline CDR1 and CDR2 sequences are SEHNR and FQNEAQ (reference sequence). The V end lost 4 bases, the J end lost 5 bases, and 11 bases lay between the germline ends. The CDR3 reads CASSSTWVNEKLFF. The CDR3 DNA reads TGTGCCAGCAGCTCGACTTGGGTCAATGAAAAACTGTTTTTT.

The chain has TRBV5-4 and TRBJ2-6; D is unresolved. CDR1 and CDR2 from the germline V gene are SGHNT and YYREEE (reference sequence). Trimming removed 1 base from V and 2 bases from J, with 13 bases in between. The CDR3 has 17 amino acids. The CDR3 DNA follows: TGTGCCAGCAGCTTGAATATATCGATAGCTGGGGCCAACGTCCTGACTTTC. Its protein is CASSLNISIAGANVLTF.

V gene TRBV7-9 combines with J gene TRBJ2-3, with 8 bases identical to TRBD2. Germline V CDR1 and CDR2: SEHNR, FQNEAQ (reference sequence). The CDR3 covers 15 residues. Germline trimming cut 3 bases from V and 2 bases from J; bases unmatched to any gene: 4. CDR3 DNA: TGTGCCAGCAGCTTCACTAGCGGTAACACAGATACGCAGTATTTT. This codes for CASSFTSGNTDTQYF.

V gene TRBV7-9 combines with J gene TRBJ2-5; 9 bases line up with TRBD1. The CDR3 length is 16 residues. After removal of 3 bases from V and 0 bases from J, the junction contained 5 bases not matched to a gene. Germline V lookup: CDR1 SEHNR, CDR2 FQNEAQ (reference sequence). The CDR3 nucleotides read TGTGCCAGCAGCTTCCCCCGGGACAGGGACCAAGAGACCCAGTACTTC. Its translation: CASSFPRDRDQETQYF.

The V and J genes are TRBV7-2 and TRBJ2-2; 10 positions agree with TRBD1. The CDR3 is made up of 16 amino acids. J lost 3 bases, V lost 6 bases, and 7 bases had no gene match. Germline V gene sequence: CDR1 SGHTA, CDR2 FQGNSA. In DNA form, the CDR3 reads TGTGCCAGCAGTTCGGGACAGGGGCTACACACCGGGGAGCTGTTTTTT. Translated: CASSSGQGLHTGELFF.

The chain combines TRBV12-3 or TRBV12-4 with TRBJ2-7; D is possibly TRBD1 (6 bases). Trimming left V 3 bases short and J 5 bases short, with 11 bases between. CDR3 length: 13 residues. CDR3 DNA sequence: TGTGCCAGCAGTTTGTGGGGGCGCGACGAGCAGTACTTC. Translating gives CASSLWGRDEQYF.

The genes are TRBV5-1 and TRBJ2-7, with TRBD1 identical over 7 bases. The germline gives CDR1 SGHRS, CDR2 YFSETQ. The CDR3 is 15 residues long. After removal of 4 bases from V and 6 bases from J, the junction contained 13 bases not matched to a gene. This CDR3 reads CASSPRPQTGSEQYF. CDR3 in DNA: TGCGCCAGCAGCCCCAGACCGCAGACAGGGAGCGAGCAGTACTTC.

The chain joins TRBV7-8 to TRBJ2-1; tentative D call: TRBD1 (5 bases). Germline assignment: CDR1 SGHVS and CDR2 FQNEAQ. V lost 2 bases and J 8 bases, leaving 10 bases between the germline ends. There are 13 residues in the CDR3. CDR3 amino acids: CASSLRQTHEQFF. The CDR3 DNA is TGTGCCAGCAGCTTAAGACAGACGCATGAGCAGTTCTTC. Using reference TRBV7-8 and TRBJ2-1 for the parts outside the CDR3, the full variable domain is GAGVSQSPRYKVAKRGQDVALRCDPISGHVSLFWYQQALGQGPEFLTYFQNEAQLDKSGLPSDRFFAERPEGSVSTLKIQRTQQEDSAVYLCASSLRQTHEQFFGPGTRLTVL.

The rearrangement links TRBV7-6 to TRBJ1-3; TRBD1 matches at 7 bases. The germline gives CDR1 SGHVS, CDR2 FNYEAQ. Trimming cost V 0 bases and J 8 bases; bases outside gene matches: 4. The length of the CDR3 is 14 residues. The CDR3 sequence is CASSLAGGEHTIYF. The CDR3 region has the DNA TGTGCCAGCAGCTTAGCAGGGGGCGAACACACCATATATTTT.

To note about this clone: Other DNA sequences in this sample translate to the same CDR3. The chain employs TRBV27 and TRBJ2-7; D is ambiguous. Germline V gives CDR1 MNHEY, CDR2 SMNVEV (reference sequence). The length of the CDR3 is 13 residues. With 5 bases removed from V and 1 base from J, the gap between germline ends came to 9 bases. Here the CDR3 reads CASSPPGSYEQYF. The CDR3 bases are TGTGCCAGCAGTCCACCCGGTTCCTACGAGCAGTACTTC.

The rearrangement uses TRBV5-1 and TRBJ2-7; 12 bases are a match to TRBD1. The CDR3 extends over 15 amino acids. J gave up 5 bases and V 1 base, and 4 bases lay outside the gene matches. Per the germline V gene, CDR1 is SGHRS and CDR2 is YFSETQ. This CDR3 is CASSLSGQGAHEQYF. CDR3 DNA sequence: TGCGCCAGCAGCTTGTCGGGACAGGGGGCCCACGAGCAGTACTTC.